This TCR beta chain was identified in a study of identical twins. This clonotype was recorded many times. MiXCR was run by TCRdb on the 5' RACE reads, yielding one entry per CDR3 protein. In the table there are fewer than 350,000 distinct CDR3 sequences, about 8% of which are singletons. Separately, the same data were catalogued under a study of yellow fever vaccine responses in identical twins.

Material: memory (CD45RO+) T cells sorted from blood. The source of this sequence is a woman under 30 in good health.

CDR3 nucleotides: TGTGCCATCAGTTCCTTACGAGAGGGGATTAGCACAGATACGCAGTATTTT. Residues: CAISSLREGISTDTQYF. The genes are TRBV10-3 and TRBJ2-3; D is possibly TRBD1 or TRBD2 (5 bases each). CDR3 size: 17 residues. CDR1 and CDR2 from the germline V gene are ENHRY and SYGVKD. V lost 5 bases, J lost 0 bases, and 18 bases lay in between.